This T cell receptor beta chain was identified in a study of CD8 T cells in ankylosing spondylitis. Study-level findings and limits: Earlier studies detected some motif variants in reactive arthritis synovial fluid and blood. Roughly eight highly homologous variants made up a TCR beta motif that seemed to typify ankylosing spondylitis blood. Disease-linked clones were CD8+ and relatively rare in peripheral blood.

The CDR3 spans 16 residues. The germline V gene has CDR1 SGHTA and CDR2 FQGNSA. Trimming at V came to 5 bases and at J to 2 bases, leaving 11 bases not matched to a gene. This clonotype was detected a few times. The antigen is not known. A quantitative 5'-RACE method, one with molecular barcodes, was used to make TCR beta libraries. Using its own MiXCR run on the 5' RACE reads, TCRdb lists one record per CDR3 protein. Of around 230,000 distinct CDR3 sequences listed, around 7.8% are singletons. This sequence originates from a male donor with ankylosing spondylitis or in good health (not recorded which). Sequenced material: blood, either unsorted or a sorted T cell fraction (not recorded which). This sequence joins TRBV7-2 and TRBJ1-1; TRBD1 matches at 7 bases. For the CDR3, the DNA is TGTGCCAGCAGCCTCTCGCGGACAGGCACCAACACTGAAGCTTTCTTT. It yields the protein CASSLSRTGTNTEAFF. The variable domain in full, with the rest retrieved from reference TRBV7-2 and TRBJ1-1, is GAGVSQSPSNKVTEKGKDVELRCDPISGHTALYWYRQSLGQGLEFLIYFQGNSAPDKSGLPSDRFSAERTGGSVSTLTIQRTQQEDSAVYLCASSLSRTGTNTEAFFGQGTRLTVV.